A selection of T cell receptor beta chains follows, all from one sample in a study of CD8 T cells in ankylosing spondylitis. One entry per CDR3 protein, called by TCRdb with MiXCR from the 5' RACE reads. The top ten clones hold about 4.3% of a sample with 200,000 or so distinct CDR3 sequences, 18% of them seen once. The source material was blood, either unsorted or a sorted T cell fraction (not recorded which). The receptors derive from a male donor aged 5 to 29 with ankylosing spondylitis or in good health (not recorded which). CDR3s include the opening cysteine and the closing phenylalanine or tryptophan. The D gene is left open where the match is weak. Clone size is stated in some rows and not others, as once, few, many or a class when expanded.

clone size: few; J gene: TRBJ2-1; V gene: TRBV9; D gene: TRBD2; CDR3 DNA: TGTGCCAGCAGCGTACGGACTAGCGGGAGACGGAGTGATGAGCAGTTCTTC; CDR3 protein: CASSVRTSGRRSDEQFF
clone size: many; J gene: TRBJ2-2; V gene: TRBV12-3/TRBV12-4; D gene: TRBD2; CDR3 DNA: TGTGCCAGCACCCCCACGGCCACCGTGCTAGCGGGACCCGGGGAGCTGTTTTTT; CDR3 protein: CASTPTATVLAGPGELFF
clone size: many; J gene: TRBJ1-2; V gene: TRBV7-9; D gene: .; CDR3 DNA: TGTGCCAGCAGCTCCTTAGATTATGGCTACACCTTC; CDR3 protein: CASSSLDYGYTF
clone size: many; J gene: TRBJ2-2; V gene: TRBV12-3/TRBV12-4; D gene: TRBD1; CDR3 DNA: TGTGCCAGCCAGACAGGGGTCACCGGGGAGCTGTTTTTT; CDR3 protein: CASQTGVTGELFF
clone size: .; J gene: TRBJ1-2; V gene: TRBV20-1; D gene: .; CDR3 DNA: TGCAGTGCTAGAGGGCGACAGGACTACTATGGCTACACCTTC; CDR3 protein: CSARGRQDYYGYTF
clone size: .; J gene: TRBJ2-2; V gene: TRBV10-2; D gene: .; CDR3 DNA: TGCGCCAGCAGGGACAGTCGGAACACCGGGGAGCTGTTTTTT; CDR3 protein: CASRDSRNTGELFF
clone size: many; J gene: TRBJ1-4; V gene: TRBV12-3/TRBV12-4; D gene: .; CDR3 DNA: TGTGCCAGCAGTTCACGCAATTCCCTCCAGGGACTGTTTTTT; CDR3 protein: CASSSRNSLQGLFF
clone size: .; J gene: TRBJ2-7; V gene: TRBV6-5; D gene: .; CDR3 DNA: TGTGCCAGCAGTCCGGTGGGTCCCTACGAGCAGTACTTC; CDR3 protein: CASSPVGPYEQYF
clone size: many; J gene: TRBJ2-3; V gene: TRBV14; D gene: TRBD1; CDR3 DNA: TGTGCCAGCAGCCAACCGGGACAGACAACAGATACGCAGTATTTT; CDR3 protein: CASSQPGQTTDTQYF
clone size: many; J gene: TRBJ2-3; V gene: TRBV7-3; D gene: TRBD2; CDR3 DNA: TGTGCCAGCAGCGAGACTAGCGGGATCACAGATACGCAGTATTTT; CDR3 protein: CASSETSGITDTQYF
clone size: many; J gene: TRBJ2-1; V gene: TRBV27; D gene: TRBD1; CDR3 DNA: TGTGCCAGCGTGGGGGACAGGGGGAGGAATGAGCAGTTCTTC; CDR3 protein: CASVGDRGRNEQFF
clone size: .; J gene: TRBJ1-5; V gene: TRBV12-3/TRBV12-4; D gene: TRBD1; CDR3 DNA: TGTGCCAGCAGGTCCTCGACAGGGCCGGGACAGCCCCAGCGTTTT; CDR3 protein: CASRSSTGPGQPQRF
clone size: .; J gene: TRBJ2-3; V gene: TRBV7-2; D gene: .; CDR3 DNA: TGTGCCAGCAGCTTAGGTGGGGTAAAAGCAGATACGCAGTATTTT; CDR3 protein: CASSLGGVKADTQYF
clone size: many; J gene: TRBJ2-1; V gene: TRBV11-3; D gene: TRBD2; CDR3 DNA: TGTGCCAGCAGCGTAGGGACTAGCGGGAGCAATGAGCAGTTCTTC; CDR3 protein: CASSVGTSGSNEQFF
clone size: few; J gene: TRBJ2-4; V gene: TRBV5-1; D gene: .; CDR3 DNA: TGCGCCAGCAGCTCCACGGTGGCGTTTCTCGGATTCGCCAAAAACATTCAGTACTTC; CDR3 protein: CASSSTVAFLGFAKNIQYF
clone size: many; J gene: TRBJ1-3; V gene: TRBV7-2; D gene: .; CDR3 DNA: TGTGCCAGCAGCTACATGACAGGAATCTCTGGAAACACCATATATTTT; CDR3 protein: CASSYMTGISGNTIYF
clone size: few; J gene: TRBJ2-1; V gene: TRBV7-8; D gene: TRBD2; CDR3 DNA: TGTGCCAGCAGCCCACTAGCGAACAACAATGAGCAGTTCTTC; CDR3 protein: CASSPLANNNEQFF
clone size: many; J gene: TRBJ2-5; V gene: TRBV18; D gene: .; CDR3 DNA: TGTGCCAGCTCACCTGCTCTGGCCCAGGGAGAGACCCAGTACTTC; CDR3 protein: CASSPALAQGETQYF
clone size: many; J gene: TRBJ2-3; V gene: TRBV6-5; D gene: .; CDR3 DNA: TGTGCCAGCAGTTACGGGAGTTTGACTAGCACAGATACGCAGTATTTT; CDR3 protein: CASSYGSLTSTDTQYF
clone size: many; J gene: TRBJ2-4; V gene: TRBV7-2; D gene: .; CDR3 DNA: TGTGCCAGCAGCGGATGGGGGGGCGATGCCAAAAACATTCAGTACTTC; CDR3 protein: CASSGWGGDAKNIQYF
clone size: .; J gene: TRBJ2-1; V gene: TRBV12-3/TRBV12-4; D gene: TRBD2; CDR3 DNA: TGTGCCAGCAGTTTAACTAGCGGGAGGGCCTTTTCGGTCGGAAATGAGCAGTTCTTC; CDR3 protein: CASSLTSGRAFSVGNEQFF
clone size: many; J gene: TRBJ2-4; V gene: TRBV3-1; D gene: .; CDR3 DNA: TGTGCCAGCAGCCCGGGGACGACCAACATTCAGTACTTC; CDR3 protein: CASSPGTTNIQYF
clone size: .; J gene: TRBJ2-1; V gene: TRBV12-3/TRBV12-4; D gene: .; CDR3 DNA: TGTGCCAGCAGTCTTGACCTCGGGCTTGAGGACACACAGAATGAGCAGTTCTTC; CDR3 protein: CASSLDLGLEDTQNEQFF
clone size: many; J gene: TRBJ1-3; V gene: TRBV28; D gene: .; CDR3 DNA: TGTGCCAGCACCTACTTGAGCTCTGGAAACACCATATATTTT; CDR3 protein: CASTYLSSGNTIYF
clone size: .; J gene: TRBJ1-3; V gene: TRBV10-2; D gene: .; CDR3 DNA: TGCGCCAGCAGTGAGTCCCTTGGAAACACCATATATTTT; CDR3 protein: CASSESLGNTIYF
clone size: .; J gene: TRBJ2-5; V gene: TRBV29-1; D gene: TRBD2; CDR3 DNA: TGCAGCGTTGACCGAGCGGGAATCCAAGAGACCCAGTACTTC; CDR3 protein: CSVDRAGIQETQYF
clone size: many; J gene: TRBJ2-5; V gene: TRBV24-1; D gene: .; CDR3 DNA: TGTGCCACCAGTGATTCTTTGGAGACCCAGTACTTC; CDR3 protein: CATSDSLETQYF
clone size: many; J gene: TRBJ1-5; V gene: TRBV12-3/TRBV12-4; D gene: .; CDR3 DNA: TGTGCCAGCACCGCCTCAGACAGGAATCAGCCCCAGCATTTT; CDR3 protein: CASTASDRNQPQHF
clone size: many; J gene: TRBJ2-2; V gene: TRBV9; D gene: TRBD1; CDR3 DNA: TGTGCCAGCAGCGGACGACAGGGGACCGGGGAGCTGTTTTTT; CDR3 protein: CASSGRQGTGELFF
clone size: many; J gene: TRBJ2-1; V gene: TRBV27; D gene: .; CDR3 DNA: TGTGCCAGCAGTTTACTAGCGTCGAGCTCCTACAATGAGCAGTTCTTC; CDR3 protein: CASSLLASSSYNEQFF
clone size: .; J gene: TRBJ2-7; V gene: TRBV4-3; D gene: TRBD2; CDR3 DNA: TGCGCCAGCAGCCAAGATACCCAGCGGGGCGCTCCCGAGCAGTACTTC; CDR3 protein: CASSQDTQRGAPEQYF
clone size: many; J gene: TRBJ2-4; V gene: TRBV11-2; D gene: .; CDR3 DNA: TGTGCCAGCAGCTTGGGAAACATTCAGTACTTC; CDR3 protein: CASSLGNIQYF
clone size: .; J gene: TRBJ2-1; V gene: TRBV9; D gene: .; CDR3 DNA: TGTGCCAGCAGCGTAGATCTGATACCCAACTCCTACAATGAGCAGTTCTTC; CDR3 protein: CASSVDLIPNSYNEQFF
clone size: many; J gene: TRBJ2-4; V gene: TRBV20-1; D gene: .; CDR3 DNA: TGCAGTGCTAGACCCCCGGTCCGGACGGTCAAAAACATTCAGTACTTC; CDR3 protein: CSARPPVRTVKNIQYF
clone size: .; J gene: TRBJ2-1; V gene: TRBV19; D gene: TRBD2; CDR3 DNA: TGTGCCAGTAGTGGGTGGACTAGCGCGCTGGACAATGAGCAGTTCTTC; CDR3 protein: CASSGWTSALDNEQFF
clone size: many; J gene: TRBJ1-6; V gene: TRBV5-1; D gene: TRBD1; CDR3 DNA: TGCGCCAGCAGCTTGGGGGACAGTAATTCACCCCTCCACTTT; CDR3 protein: CASSLGDSNSPLHF
clone size: .; J gene: TRBJ2-7; V gene: TRBV4-3; D gene: TRBD1; CDR3 DNA: TGCGCCAGCAGCCAGGGGACAGGGATAACCTACGAGCAGTACTTC; CDR3 protein: CASSQGTGITYEQYF
clone size: .; J gene: TRBJ2-7; V gene: TRBV28; D gene: .; CDR3 DNA: TGTGCCAGCAGTTTTTTAGAAGTAGGCGAGCAGTACTTC; CDR3 protein: CASSFLEVGEQYF
clone size: many; J gene: TRBJ2-3; V gene: TRBV20-1; D gene: TRBD2; CDR3 DNA: TGCAGTGGACTAGCGGACACAGATACGCAGTATTTT; CDR3 protein: CSGLADTDTQYF
clone size: many; J gene: TRBJ2-1; V gene: TRBV24-1; D gene: .; CDR3 DNA: TGTGCCACCAGTGACCAGGGACCAGGCCACAACAATGAGCAGTTCTTC; CDR3 protein: CATSDQGPGHNNEQFF
clone size: .; J gene: TRBJ2-1; V gene: TRBV12-3/TRBV12-4; D gene: .; CDR3 DNA: TGTGCCAGCGAAAGCGGGTTCAACAATGAGCAGTTCTTC; CDR3 protein: CASESGFNNEQFF
clone size: many; J gene: TRBJ2-5; V gene: TRBV6-2/TRBV6-3; D gene: TRBD2; CDR3 DNA: TGTGCCAGCAGTTACCTCCTAGCGGGTAAACAAGAGACCCAGTACTTC; CDR3 protein: CASSYLLAGKQETQYF
clone size: many; J gene: TRBJ2-3; V gene: TRBV7-8; D gene: .; CDR3 DNA: TGTGCCAGCAGCTTCTTAGGGACGTCTAGCACAGATACGCAGTATTTT; CDR3 protein: CASSFLGTSSTDTQYF
clone size: .; J gene: TRBJ2-1; V gene: TRBV11-2; D gene: TRBD2; CDR3 DNA: TGTGCCAGCAGCCGGACTAGCGGGCGGAGTAGTGAGCAGTTCTTC; CDR3 protein: CASSRTSGRSSEQFF
clone size: many; J gene: TRBJ2-1; V gene: TRBV20-1; D gene: .; CDR3 DNA: TGCAGTGCTACAGAGACCCTTTATGAAGAGCAGTTCTTC; CDR3 protein: CSATETLYEEQFF
clone size: .; J gene: TRBJ2-1; V gene: TRBV15; D gene: TRBD1; CDR3 DNA: TGTGCCACCAGCAGATCCGGGACAGGGTACAATGAGCAGTTCTTC; CDR3 protein: CATSRSGTGYNEQFF
clone size: .; J gene: TRBJ2-3; V gene: TRBV5-1; D gene: .; CDR3 DNA: TGCGCCAGCAGCTTTTGGGGGGTGCCTAGCACAGATACGCAGTATTTT; CDR3 protein: CASSFWGVPSTDTQYF
clone size: .; J gene: TRBJ2-5; V gene: TRBV20-1; D gene: .; CDR3 DNA: TGCAGTGCTAGACACTTTAGGGAGATCCAAGAGACCCAGTACTTC; CDR3 protein: CSARHFREIQETQYF
clone size: many; J gene: TRBJ2-2; V gene: TRBV5-1; D gene: TRBD2; CDR3 DNA: TGCGCCAGCAGCCCCGAGACTAGCGGGACCAACACCGGGGAGCTGTTTTTT; CDR3 protein: CASSPETSGTNTGELFF
clone size: many; J gene: TRBJ2-7; V gene: TRBV30; D gene: TRBD2; CDR3 DNA: TGTGCCTGGAGTGGGGCTAGCGGGAGGGAGGCGGCAACCTACGAGCAGTACTTC; CDR3 protein: CAWSGASGREAATYEQYF
clone size: many; J gene: TRBJ2-5; V gene: TRBV12-3/TRBV12-4; D gene: .; CDR3 DNA: TGTGCCAGCAGTTTGGGGGGCGGTGGTGAGACCCAGTACTTC; CDR3 protein: CASSLGGGGETQYF
clone size: .; J gene: TRBJ2-1; V gene: TRBV29-1; D gene: TRBD2; CDR3 DNA: TGCAGCGTGAAGACGCGGCTAGCGGAAAATGAGCAGTTCTTC; CDR3 protein: CSVKTRLAENEQFF
clone size: .; J gene: TRBJ2-1; V gene: TRBV6-1; D gene: .; CDR3 DNA: TGTGCCAGCAGTGAATCCAGCGGAAACAATGAGCAGTTCTTC; CDR3 protein: CASSESSGNNEQFF
clone size: few; J gene: TRBJ1-5; V gene: TRBV12-3/TRBV12-4; D gene: TRBD1; CDR3 DNA: TGTGCCAGCAGCCTTCATACAGGGGGCGCATTTAGCAATCAGCCCCAGCATTTT; CDR3 protein: CASSLHTGGAFSNQPQHF
clone size: many; J gene: TRBJ2-1; V gene: TRBV20-1; D gene: TRBD2; CDR3 DNA: TGCAGTGCTAGTTACGGCAGCGGGAGAGGCGATGAGCAGTTCTTC; CDR3 protein: CSASYGSGRGDEQFF